A selection of T cell receptor beta chains follows, all from one sample in a study of OX40 agonist ivuxolimab in advanced cancers. Sequencing was performed with immunoSEQ multiplex PCR; in TCRdb, only in-frame clones are kept and a portion is missing. The sample lists around 15,000 clones, 64% seen once, with around 9.2% in the top ten. This sample comprised CD4+ or CD8+ T cells sorted from blood, obtained in a trial of the OX40 agonist ivuxolimab. Receptors originate from an adult with an advanced solid tumor such as melanoma, head and neck, liver or kidney cancer. Both conserved end residues are part of each CDR3. The order of the fields is clone size, D gene, J gene, V gene, CDR3 DNA, CDR3 protein. A D gene is named only where the DNA matches it firmly. Rows may omit the clone size; those that give it use once, few, many or a size class.

- | - | TRBJ2-3 | TRBV10-3 | TGTGCCATCAGTGAATTTGGCGGGGTTAGCACAGATACGCAGTATTTT | CAISEFGGVSTDTQYF
- | TRBD2 | TRBJ2-1 | TRBV5-1 | TGCGCCAGCAGCTTCCGACTAGCGGGGGGCCTTTACAATGAGCAGTTCTTC | CASSFRLAGGLYNEQFF
- | - | TRBJ2-7 | TRBV6-5 | TGTGCCAGCAGTTACGAATCGCGCCGACACGAGCAGTACTTC | CASSYESRRHEQYF
- | - | TRBJ2-1 | TRBV18 | TGTGCCAGCTCACCATCCCCGCCGACTTCGGTCTTC | CASSPSPPTSVF
- | TRBD2 | TRBJ2-7 | TRBV4-1 | TGCGCCAGCAGCCCGGGACTAGCGGGGGGAACAGACTACGAGCAGTACTTC | CASSPGLAGGTDYEQYF
- | - | TRBJ2-2 | TRBV7-9 | TGTGCCAGCAGCCCGACCACAACCACCGGGGAGCTGTTTTTT | CASSPTTTTGELFF
- | - | TRBJ2-7 | TRBV7-6 | TGTGCCAGCAGCTTACGGGAGAGCAGCTACGAGCAGTACTTC | CASSLRESSYEQYF
once | - | TRBJ1-5 | TRBV11-1 | TGTGCCAGCAGCCAAGATGAAGACAGGTACCTTGGGCCCCAGCATTTT | CASSQDEDRYLGPQHF
- | TRBD1 | TRBJ2-7 | TRBV7-7 | TGTGCCAGCAGCTTCCGGGACAGGGATAACGAGCAGTACTTC | CASSFRDRDNEQYF
- | - | TRBJ2-7 | TRBV27 | TGTGCCAGCAGTTTATCGGACAGTTTTATCTACGAGCAGTACTTC | CASSLSDSFIYEQYF
few | - | TRBJ2-1 | TRBV7-2 | TGTGCCAGCAGCTTAGCCCGGACAGGGAGGACTAGCGCTTCCAATGAGCAGTTCTTC | CASSLARTGRTSASNEQFF
medium-sized | - | TRBJ1-5 | TRBV4-1 | TGCGCCAGCAGCCAAGGACATCAGCCCCAGCATTTT | CASSQGHQPQHF
once | - | TRBJ1-4 | TRBV7-4 | TGTGCCAGCAGCCCCGGAACTAATGAAAAACTGTTTTTT | CASSPGTNEKLFF
medium-sized | - | TRBJ2-1 | TRBV7-6 | TGTGCCAGCAGTATAGGGGTATACAATGAGCAGTTCTTC | CASSIGVYNEQFF
- | - | TRBJ2-7 | TRBV7-9 | TGTGCCAGCAGCTCGGGACTGAAACTCTACGAGCAGTACTTC | CASSSGLKLYEQYF
- | TRBD2 | TRBJ2-7 | TRBV9 | TGTGCCAGCAGCGTAGCGGGGGGATTTGAGCAGTACTTC | CASSVAGGFEQYF
- | TRBD1 | TRBJ2-7 | TRBV5-6 | TGTGCCAGCAGCCCCGGGACAGGTTCCCCGGAGCAGTACTTC | CASSPGTGSPEQYF
- | TRBD2 | TRBJ2-3 | TRBV9 | TGTGCCAGCAGCCCGCAGCTGGGATTAGCGGGGAGCACAGATACGCAGTATTTT | CASSPQLGLAGSTDTQYF
- | - | TRBJ2-7 | TRBV4-3 | TGCGCCAGCAGCCAAGAACGGACTGTCTACGAGCAGTACTTC | CASSQERTVYEQYF
- | - | TRBJ1-1 | TRBV7-8 | TGTGCCAGCAGCTTAGCGGGATCCGGGGTCACTGAAGCTTTCTTT | CASSLAGSGVTEAFF
- | - | TRBJ2-1 | TRBV30 | TGTGCCTGGAGCTCATATGTATCCGATGAGCAGTTCTTC | CAWSSYVSDEQFF
few | - | TRBJ1-6 | TRBV2 | TGTGCCAGCAGTGACAGTTCTAATTCACCCCTCCACTTT | CASSDSSNSPLHF
few | - | TRBJ2-7 | TRBV7-9 | TGTGCCAGCAGCAGTAGAGACGATTCTCCGGAGCAGTACTTC | CASSSRDDSPEQYF
- | - | TRBJ2-7 | TRBV9 | TGTGCCAGCAGCGTAGGTTACGAGCAGTACTTC | CASSVGYEQYF
few | - | TRBJ2-5 | TRBV7-9 | TGTGCCAGCAGCTTAGCGAGAACCTTAAGGACAGCCCAAGAGACCCAGTACTTC | CASSLARTLRTAQETQYF
- | TRBD1 | TRBJ2-7 | TRBV6-1 | TGTGCCAGCAGTTGGACAGGGGGGTCCTACGAGCAGTACTTC | CASSWTGGSYEQYF
medium-sized | - | TRBJ1-5 | TRBV6-6 | TGTGCCAGCAGCCCACGACAGAATAGTAATCAGCCCCAGCATTTT | CASSPRQNSNQPQHF
- | - | TRBJ2-2 | TRBV6-5 | TGTGCCAGCAGATGGACCCAGGGCACCGGGGAGCTGTTTTTT | CASRWTQGTGELFF
- | - | TRBJ2-7 | TRBV27 | TGTGCCAGCAGTCCTTCATGGGGGTACGAGCAGTACTTC | CASSPSWGYEQYF
- | TRBD2 | TRBJ2-4 | TRBV11-2 | TGTGCCAGCAGCTTAGACCCTAGCGGATGGGAAAACATTCAGTACTTC | CASSLDPSGWENIQYF
once | - | TRBJ2-7 | TRBV6-5 | TGTGCCAGCAGTGGGGACTCTACCTACGAGCAGTACTTC | CASSGDSTYEQYF
- | - | TRBJ1-5 | TRBV7-9 | TGTGCCAGCACCTTGGGAGGGAATCAGCCCCAGCATTTT | CASTLGGNQPQHF
- | - | TRBJ2-1 | TRBV7-2 | TGTGCCAGCAGCTTAGTACAGGGAGTTACTGAGCAGTTCTTC | CASSLVQGVTEQFF
- | - | TRBJ2-3 | TRBV9 | TGTGCCAGCAGCCCCGAGGGGGGGGTTACAGATACGCAGTATTTT | CASSPEGGVTDTQYF
- | TRBD2 | TRBJ2-7 | TRBV6-4 | TGTGCCAGCAGTGAAGTGGCGGGGGGGTACTACGAGCAGTACTTC | CASSEVAGGYYEQYF
- | TRBD1 | TRBJ2-7 | TRBV7-8 | TGTGCCAGCAGCTACCCCCTGCGGACAGGGGGATCCTACGAGCAGTACTTC | CASSYPLRTGGSYEQYF
medium-sized | - | TRBJ2-2 | TRBV10-1 | TGCGCCAGCAGTGGACTGAAGGACACCGGGGAGCTGTTTTTT | CASSGLKDTGELFF
- | - | TRBJ1-5 | TRBV19 | TGTGCCAGTAGTATATTGGGAGGCGGGCAGCCCCAGCATTTT | CASSILGGGQPQHF
few | - | TRBJ2-3 | TRBV29-1 | TGCAGCTGGTCGCCACCTAGCACAGATACGCAGTATTTT | CSWSPPSTDTQYF
- | - | TRBJ2-3 | TRBV27 | TGTGCCAGCAGTTCATCTAGTTTAGGTTGGACAGATACGCAGTATTTT | CASSSSSLGWTDTQYF
few | - | TRBJ1-4 | TRBV5-4 | TGTGCCAGCAGCTTTCCTACGGGAACTAATGAAAAACTGTTTTTT | CASSFPTGTNEKLFF
once | TRBD2 | TRBJ2-7 | TRBV7-9 | TGTGCCAGCAGCGCCGGACTAGCGGGGAACGAGCAGTACTTC | CASSAGLAGNEQYF
- | - | TRBJ2-1 | TRBV10-1 | TGCGCCAGCAGTGAGGATAGCCTTGGCAATGAGCAGTTCTTC | CASSEDSLGNEQFF
- | - | TRBJ1-5 | TRBV27 | TGTGCCAGCAGTTTAATAGGGGCCGGTCAGCCCCAGCATTTT | CASSLIGAGQPQHF
- | TRBD1 | TRBJ1-5 | TRBV7-9 | TGTGCCAGCAGCCGTACAGGGGGCGTAAAGCCCCAGCATTTT | CASSRTGGVKPQHF
- | - | TRBJ2-5 | TRBV7-9 | TGTGCCAGCAGCTTAGGAATCGGGCTACGAGAGACCCAGTACTTC | CASSLGIGLRETQYF
medium-sized | - | TRBJ2-7 | TRBV7-8 | TGTGCCAGCAGCCCAGGAGGGGACAGCGAGCAGTACTTC | CASSPGGDSEQYF
- | TRBD2 | TRBJ2-3 | TRBV7-9 | TGTGCTTTGGGGAGCGGGGGGGATGAAGATACGCAGTATTTT | CALGSGGDEDTQYF
- | - | TRBJ1-1 | TRBV27 | TGTGCCAGCAGTTTGGGACACACGGACACTGAAGCTTTCTTT | CASSLGHTDTEAFF
- | - | TRBJ2-7 | TRBV5-5 | TGCGCCAGCAGCCAAGACGCCCAGCGTCCCACAGGGCAGTACTTC | CASSQDAQRPTGQYF
- | - | TRBJ2-3 | TRBV9 | TGTGCCAGCAGCGTAGACCCCAGGGCGGGTACAGATACGCAGTATTTT | CASSVDPRAGTDTQYF
- | - | TRBJ1-2 | TRBV27 | TGTGCCAGCAGTTTATCGGTCAGAAACGGCTACACCTTC | CASSLSVRNGYTF